This paragraph reports one T cell receptor beta chain. This clone turned up a few times. The specificity of this receptor is unknown. The sample holds no much larger clone one base away, and base qualities are not on file. The data originate from a study of control samples from healthy donors and cancer patients (dated by TCRdb to the early 2020s). The library was built by means of the immunoSEQ multiplex PCR assay. In TCRdb, the immuneACCESS table is reduced to in-frame sequences with V and J assigned. These tables do not hold every clone; where another copy was compared, an unresolved V gene accounts for under half, and the others remain unexplained. Here the sample has 160,000 or so clones; about 90% occur a single time. Jointly, the top ten make up about 0.64% of the sample. There are 18 amino acids in the CDR3, from cysteine to phenylalanine inclusive. Solely the CDR3 DNA is kept, with 54 bases framed from the first base. The germline V gene (reference sequence) gives CDR1 as LGHDT and CDR2 as YNNKEL. Trimming costs V 1 base and J 3 bases, and their ends lie 19 bases apart.

This clonotype was sampled from a woman younger than 45 in good health. Sample: blood. This receptor chain uses TRBV3-1 (or the pseudogene TRBV3-2) and TRBJ1-5; TRBD1 is possibly the D segment (5 matching bases). In nucleotide form, the sequence is TGTGCCAGCAGCCAAGGGTCCTGGTCGGGGGGTGACAATCAGCCCCAGCATTTT. The resulting protein is CASSQGSWSGGDNQPQHF.